The 25 T cell receptor beta chains reported below all come from one sample, sequenced in a study of Graves' ophthalmopathy and Graves' hyperthyroidism (dated by TCRdb to between 2018 and 2020). Data came from an Illumina HiSeq 2000. For repertoire sequencing, TCR beta CDR3 regions were amplified from RNA transcripts. The first round of RT-PCR was done with HTBI primers and the Qiagen OneStep RT-PCR kit, and was followed by a second round of multiplex PCR, then size selection and purification. The public reads were run again by TCRdb, first through fastp at Q25 and then through MiXCR, and only productive beta chains were kept. Duplicate CDR3 protein sequences are folded into a single record with the most common DNA and genes. The table for this sample lists approximately 700,000 distinct CDR3 sequences; 35% to 45% of them were counted only once. The ten largest clones add up to 2.5% to 3.5% of the sample.

Sequenced material: peripheral blood. These receptors all come from an adult man with Graves' ophthalmopathy.

This clonotype was seen many times. The chain uses TRBV11-2 and TRBJ2-5; D possibly matches TRBD1 or TRBD2 (6 bases each). V was shortened by 5 bases and J by 1 base, with 14 bases between the two germline ends. Germline CDR1 reads SGHAT; CDR2 reads FQNNGV. CDR3 length equals 15 residues. The CDR3, as DNA: TGTGCCAGCAGCCGGGGGACACCCTTCCAAGAGACCCAGTACTTC. It yields the protein CASSRGTPFQETQYF.

This clonotype was observed a few times. The genes are TRBV19 and TRBJ2-7; D not resolved. The germline V gene has CDR1 LNHDA and CDR2 SQIVND (reference sequence). CDR3 size: 13 residues. V lost 2 bases, J lost 1 base, and 6 bases lay in between. CDR3 coding DNA: TGTGCCAGTAGTATAAGGGTTTCCTACGAGCAGTACTTC. Protein: CASSIRVSYEQYF.

The sample holds many counts of this clonotype. V is TRBV4-2 and J is TRBJ2-5; a weak D match, TRBD2 (5 bases). Between the trimmed V and J ends, which lost 1 base and 5 bases, there was a span of 14 bases. Per germline, CDR1 LGHNA and CDR2 YNFKEQ. This CDR3 region has 15 residues. CDR3 sequence (DNA): TGTGCCAGCAGCCAAGGAAGGCAAGCGGCCGAGACCCAGTACTTC. It specifies CASSQGRQAAETQYF.

This sequence joins TRBV2 and TRBJ2-7, with 9 bases aligning to TRBD1. The V and J ends lost 4 bases and 3 bases, in that order; junction bases with no gene match: 7. Per the germline V gene, CDR1 is SNHLY and CDR2 is FYNNEI. The CDR3 sequence is 15 residues long. The CDR3 DNA sequence: TGTGCCAGCAGTGCGGGACAGGGAAACATCTACGAGCAGTACTTC. This encodes CASSAGQGNIYEQYF.

This clonotype was recorded at least ten times. The chain has TRBV19 and TRBJ1-5, with D unresolved. Germline V lookup: CDR1 LNHDA, CDR2 SQIVND (reference sequence). The germline V and J ends were trimmed by 9 bases and 1 base, with 13 bases remaining between them. The CDR3 runs 14 residues. The CDR3 nucleotides are TGTGCCAGCATCGGAACGGACAGCAATCAGCCCCAGCATTTT. Encoded protein: CASIGTDSNQPQHF.

This clonotype was detected ten times or more. The chain recombines TRBV15 with TRBJ1-1; D possibly corresponds to TRBD1 (5 bases). Germline V gene lookup returns CDR1 LNHNV and CDR2 YYDKDF (reference sequence). V lost 4 bases and J 6 bases, leaving 9 bases between the germline ends. The CDR3 has 12 amino acids. CDR3 in amino acids: CATSNRSAEAFF. CDR3 nucleotides: TGTGCCACCAGCAACAGGTCCGCTGAAGCTTTCTTT.

This clonotype showed up many times. The V and J genes are TRBV7-9 and TRBJ1-6, with D uncertain. This CDR3 contains 11 residues. Trimming removed 0 bases at V and 10 bases at J, with 1 base between. Germline CDR1 is SEHNR and CDR2 is FQNEAQ (reference sequence). CDR3 in DNA: TGTGCCAGCAGCTTAGCATCACCCCTCCACTTT. It translates to CASSLASPLHF.

The chain uses TRBV10-3 and TRBJ1-1; 8 bases line up with TRBD1. V was clipped by 5 bases and J by 2 bases; unmatched bases: 4. This CDR3 spans 14 amino acids. Germline assignment: CDR1 ENHRY and CDR2 SYGVKD. Here the CDR3 reads CAISRDRTNTEAFF. The DNA of the CDR3 is TGTGCCATCAGTCGGGACAGGACTAACACTGAAGCTTTCTTT.

This chain's CDR3 is CASDVGGPQSSYEQYF. Written as DNA, the CDR3 is TGTGCCAGCGACGTGGGGGGACCCCAAAGCTCCTACGAGCAGTACTTC. The rearrangement uses TRBV2 and TRBJ2-7; maybe TRBD2 (6 bases). The CDR3 loop spans 16 amino acids. Trimming cost V 8 bases and J 0 bases, with 20 bases left between them. From germline, CDR1 is SNHLY and CDR2 FYNNEI.

In the case of this clonotype: Being one base from a much bigger clone, this may be a read error. The rearrangement links TRBV10-3 to TRBJ2-7, with 9 nucleotides matching TRBD1. CDR1 and CDR2 (germline): ENHRY, SYGVKD. The CDR3 consists of 16 residues. With 11 bases clipped from V and 2 bases from J, the junction kept 16 bases outside the gene matches. CDR3 coding DNA: TGTGCCGGCAGCTTAGTAGGGGGACAGGGCGCCTACGAGCAGTACTTC. Its translation: CAGSLVGGQGAYEQYF.

This clonotype was counted between two and nine times. This chain joins TRBV15 and TRBJ2-3; no reliable D call. Trimming took 5 bases from V and 0 from J, leaving 12 bases between them. The CDR3 extends over 15 amino acids. The germline V gene encodes CDR1 LNHNV and CDR2 YYDKDF (reference sequence). The DNA of the CDR3 is TGTGCCACCAGCTCGATCGTGGGAAGCACAGATACGCAGTATTTT. Its protein is CATSSIVGSTDTQYF.

The sample holds many counts of this clonotype. The V gene is TRBV7-9, the J gene TRBJ1-1, with D possibly matching TRBD1 (5 bases). V was trimmed by 2 bases and J by 4 bases, leaving 20 bases between them. Germline-derived CDR1 and CDR2 are SEHNR and FQNEAQ (reference sequence). CDR3 length: 17 amino acids. This CDR3 is CASSLLDRPSGGTEAFF. The CDR3 DNA reads as TGTGCCAGCAGCTTACTCGACCGACCCTCCGGGGGCACTGAAGCTTTCTTT.

The CDR3 DNA reads as TGTGCCAGCAGCGTAGTAAGGGGCCCTAACACCGGGGAGCTGTTTTTT. This gives the protein CASSVVRGPNTGELFF. The chain combines TRBV9 with TRBJ2-2; TRBD1 is a possible D gene (5 bases). The CDR3 is 16 residues long. Germline-derived CDR1 and CDR2 are SGDLS and YYNGEE. Deletions cut 0 bases from V and 2 bases from J, with 11 bases between.

The chain employs TRBV20-1 and TRBJ1-4; 7 bases are shared with TRBD1. CDR3 length: 14 residues. Germline trimming cut 3 bases from V and 4 bases from J; bases unmatched to any gene: 5. CDR1 is DFQATT and CDR2 is SNEGSKA in the germline V gene (reference sequence). CDR3 residues: CSARRTGHNEKLFF. The CDR3 DNA is TGCAGTGCTAGGCGGACAGGTCATAATGAAAAACTGTTTTTT.

This clonotype came up many times. One junction end disagrees with the germline gene, perhaps due to a read error. The chain combines TRBV9 with TRBJ1-2, with TRBD1 identical over 7 bases. The CDR3 runs 11 residues. Germline V lookup: CDR1 SGDLS, CDR2 YYNGEE. CDR3 region: CASSARQGWAF. The CDR3 nucleotides read TGTGCCAGCAGCGCCCGACAGGGTTGGGCCTTC.

This clonotype showed up many times. This chain links TRBV20-1 with TRBJ1-4, with 9 bases matching TRBD1. V lost 6 bases to trimming and J lost 7 bases; unmatched junction nucleotides: 12. The CDR3 totals 15 residues. The germline CDR1 and CDR2 sequences are DFQATT and SNEGSKA (reference sequence). CDR3 coding DNA: TGCAGTGCACCCAGCTCCACAGGGGGCGGTGAAAAACTGTTTTTT. Protein: CSAPSSTGGGEKLFF.

The rearrangement uses TRBV10-3 and TRBJ1-2, with 9 bases that match TRBD1. Germline V gene data show CDR1 as ENHRY and CDR2 as SYGVKD. Losses at the gene ends were 6 bases for V and 5 bases for J; bases not matched to a gene: 10. The CDR3 spans 15 residues. The CDR3 DNA reads TGTGCCATCAGACCCTCGGGACAGGGTGAATATGGCTACACCTTC. It yields the protein CAIRPSGQGEYGYTF.

This clonotype appeared many times. The CDR3 nucleotides read TGTGCCATCAGTGGGGACAGGGGATCCCCTGAAGCTTTCTTT. Protein product: CAISGDRGSPEAFF. The chain uses TRBV10-3 and TRBJ1-1; 10 nucleotides agree with TRBD1. Losses at the gene ends were 4 bases for V and 6 bases for J; bases not matched to a gene: 5. The germline V gene encodes CDR1 ENHRY and CDR2 SYGVKD. This CDR3 contains 14 residues.

This clonotype was observed at least ten times. V usage is TRBV7-9 and J usage is TRBJ2-7; the D is unclear. V was trimmed by 5 bases and J by 1 base, leaving 9 bases between them. Germline V lookup: CDR1 SEHNR, CDR2 FQNEAQ (reference sequence). This CDR3 spans 13 amino acids. The CDR3 bases are TGTGCCAGCAGCCAGATTCCGTCCTACGAGCAGTACTTC. Amino acid sequence: CASSQIPSYEQYF.

This chain joins TRBV2 and TRBJ2-2, with 13 nucleotides matching TRBD2. The CDR3 extends over 19 amino acids. V was pared by 5 bases and J by 3 bases, with 12 bases of the junction left unmatched. Germline V gene data show CDR1 as SNHLY and CDR2 as FYNNEI. The CDR3 spells CASSRPGLAGAGYTGELFF. The CDR3 coding sequence is TGTGCCAGCAGTCGACCTGGACTAGCGGGAGCCGGCTACACCGGGGAGCTGTTTTTT.

The rearrangement links TRBV11-2 to TRBJ1-1; D not certain. V was clipped by 6 bases and J by 2 bases, with 13 bases between them. The CDR3 is 14 amino acids. Germline assignment: CDR1 SGHAT and CDR2 FQNNGV. CDR3 loop: CASSFIEPNTEAFF. The CDR3 DNA sequence: TGTGCCAGCAGTTTTATTGAACCTAACACTGAAGCTTTCTTT.

This clonotype was detected ten times or more. This chain links TRBV7-8 with TRBJ1-2; D perhaps matches TRBD1 (6 bases). The CDR3 contains 15 residues. Germline CDR1 reads SGHVS; CDR2 reads FQNEAQ. V lost 5 bases and J lost 4, with 17 bases in between. CDR3 nucleotides: TGTGCCAGCAGCCAAGGGGGTAGTGGTCCCTATGGCTACACCTTC. Its protein product is CASSQGGSGPYGYTF.

V gene TRBV2 combines with J gene TRBJ2-6, with 7 nucleotides matching TRBD1. CDR1 and CDR2 (germline): SNHLY, FYNNEI. The J segment lost 9 bases and the V segment lost 6 bases, leaving 8 bases of the junction unmatched. The CDR3 extends over 14 amino acids. CDR3 coding DNA: TGTGCCAGCAGGGCACCTGACAGGGACAACGTCCTGACTTTC. Its translation: CASRAPDRDNVLTF.

This clonotype has a handful of counts. This chain uses TRBV5-1 with TRBJ2-5; D perhaps matches TRBD2 (5 bases). Germline lookup yields CDR1 SGHRS and CDR2 YFSETQ. Trimming took 2 bases from V and 0 from J, leaving 11 bases between them. This CDR3 spans 15 amino acids. CDR3 DNA: TGCGCCAGCAGCTTAGCGAGAGGGAACCAAGAGACCCAGTACTTC. It encodes CASSLARGNQETQYF. The whole variable domain, remainder taken from reference TRBV5-1 and TRBJ2-5, is KAGVTQTPRYLIKTRGQQVTLSCSPISGHRSVSWYQQTPGQGLQFLFEYFSETQRNKGNFPGRFSGRQFSNSRSEMNVSTLELGDSALYLCASSLARGNQETQYFGPGTRLLVL.

There are many counts of this clonotype. The chain links TRBV2 to TRBJ2-5; D might be TRBD2 (6 bases). Germline loops: CDR1 SNHLY, CDR2 FYNNEI. CDR3 length: 14 amino acids. V shed 6 bases and J shed 1 base, with 12 bases lying between them. For the CDR3, the DNA is TGTGCCAGCAGCCGGGGACTCCTCCAAGAGACCCAGTACTTC. Amino acids: CASSRGLLQETQYF. Supplemented by reference TRBV2 and TRBJ2-5, the full variable domain reads EPEVTQTPSHQVTQMGQEVILRCVPISNHLYFYWYRQILGQKVEFLVSFYNNEISEKSEIFDDQFSVERPDGSNFTLKIRSTKLEDSAMYFCASSRGLLQETQYFGPGTRLLVL.